This TCR beta chain was sequenced during a study of vaccination effects on CD4 cells after COVID-19. Trimming removed 10 bases from V and 0 bases from J, with 13 bases in between. Germline CDR1 and CDR2: SNHLY and FYNNEI. The CDR3 loop spans 14 amino acids. Measured with immunoSEQ multiplex PCR; TCRdb has only the in-frame clones, and not every one. This table has 65,000 or so clones, more than 70% appearing once. With regard to this clone: Its cognate antigen is unknown.

Prior to sequencing, the ViraFEST assay stimulated PBMC with viral peptide pools, which expanded the antigen-specific CD4+ T cells. Cells that had been cultured for approximately ten days were the source of isolated CD4+ T cells. Among the vaccine recipients, none had a prior SARS-CoV-2 infection, and nucleocapsid antibodies were negative. The material was CD4+ T cells from PBMCs cultured with HCoV-NL63 spike peptides, obtained before COVID-19 vaccination. The chain uses TRBV2 and TRBJ2-4; D gene uncertain. This clonotype was sampled from a human donor who received a COVID-19 vaccine. The CDR3 DNA is TGTGCCACCTCCTCGGGCAGAGCCAAAAACATTCAGTACTTC. This translates into CATSSGRAKNIQYF.